This TCR beta chain was captured in a study of read filtering for tumor transcriptome and immune sequencing (dated by TCRdb to about 2020). About the full investigation: The cohort had roughly 18 male and roughly 14 female patients with a mean age of around 69 years, ranging from about 40 to 85. By revised international staging, eight or nine patients were R-ISS I, approximately 15 were R-ISS II and 6 or 7 were R-ISS III. The study compared TCR repertoires from targeted immune repertoire sequencing and bulk whole-transcriptome sequencing run on the same bone marrow samples. A main aim was a read-filtering strategy for immune repertoire data, specifically whether clonotypes supported by a single read should be removed. After DNase treatment, whole-transcriptome libraries were prepared with the TruSeq RNA Access Library Prep Kit. TCR-region mapped reads per sample ranged from about 4 to 10.27 million with IR-seq versus only about 80 to 1,300 with RNA-seq. What the authors observed across the whole study: Clonotypes were captured by IR-seq at much higher depth and more reliably than by RNA-seq, and smaller IR-seq throughput was sufficient for identification of most shared clonotypes. The sorted CD138-negative fraction was composed of a mixed bone marrow immune population rather than of purified T cells. In IR-seq, approximately 80% of clonotypes but approximately 4% of total reads were represented by single-read clonotypes, whereas in RNA-seq, around three quarters of clonotypes and more than 35% of reads were represented by single-read clonotypes. Removing single-read clonotypes increased the correlation between IR-seq and RNA-seq shared clonotype proportions.

Starting from about 400 ng RNA, TCR libraries were constructed with the Immunoverse kit using molecular barcoded adaptors that cover the alpha/delta and beta/gamma chains. TCR library preparation used the same RNA that was used for transcriptome sequencing. Sequencing of the TCR libraries was done on an Illumina HiSeq 4000 with 2 x 150 cycles. From the authors' description of their analysis: Using MiXCR, which included quality filtering and error correction, TCR reads were aligned to human V, D, J and C references and then assembled into CDR3 clonotypes. Clonotype counts and gene usage diversity were analyzed with the tcR package in R. Raw mapping reads were checked after the RNA-seq reads had been mapped by STAR aligner version 2.5.3a onto the human GRCh37 genome. IR-seq fastq files were randomly downsampled with Seqtk 1.3 to test the effect of sequencing depth on detected clonotypes. TCRdb redid the processing of the public reads, applying fastp at Q25 and MiXCR, and retained in-frame beta chains. Entries that share a CDR3 protein sequence are merged under the most common genes and DNA. The V and J calls here are based on TCRdb, not the publication. The sample records 40,000 or so distinct CDR3 sequences, more than 13% of which are singletons. 6.5% to 8.5% of the sample comes from the top ten.

This clonotype was picked up many times. It has no known antigen specificity. No much larger clone is present one base from it, and per-base qualities are unavailable. From a lookup of the germline V gene, CDR1 and CDR2 are KGHSH and LQKENI. V is shortened by 3 bases, J by 1 base, and the region joining them spans 7 bases. Spanning cysteine to phenylalanine, the CDR3 consists of 14 amino acids. The read is trimmed to its CDR3 DNA, 42 bases read in frame from base 1. Each patient had bone marrow sampled at the time of active disease. Isolation of bone marrow mononuclear cells was performed by Ficoll-Hypaque density gradient centrifugation. CD138-negative cells were obtained by negative selection after labeling with CD138 magnetic microbeads on a MACS separator, removing myeloma plasma cells. The purity of the isolated cells was checked by flow cytometry with CD138 antibodies on an Attune NxT. Total RNA was extracted with TRIzol reagent and quantified with a NanoDrop spectrophotometer. For each patient, the CD138-negative bone marrow sample underwent paired RNA-seq and IR-seq.

The sequence is built from TRBV18 and TRBJ1-5, with an unclear D gene assignment. The origin of this receptor is a donor aged 40 or over with multiple myeloma. The material sequenced was a population of CD138-negative cells sorted from bone marrow. The sample's cell subset or site, from its label and the paper: bone marrow mononuclear cells depleted of CD138+ plasma/myeloma cells by negative magnetic selection. The DNA sequence is given as TGTGCCAGCTCACCGGACTTAAGCAATCAGCCCCAGCATTTT. Its coded protein is CASSPDLSNQPQHF.